The rows below give T cell receptor beta chains drawn from one sample of a study of blood T cell repertoires in COVID-19. The assay was immunoSEQ multiplex PCR, and TCRdb's table has in-frame clones only and misses some. In the table there are tens of thousands of clones, 77% of which are singletons. What was sequenced was peripheral blood. The receptors derive from a man aged 65 to 85 with active or convalescent COVID-19. CDR3s leave out the opening cysteine and the closing phenylalanine or tryptophan.

V gene,CDR3 protein
TRBV5-5,ASSFTGGLITGELF
TRBV30,AWGTGRSGNTIY
TRBV5-1,ASSPGQGNTGELF
TRBV2,ASTGTSGGHQETQY
TRBV6-5,ASSYGQPSGNTIY
TRBV7-9,ASSLGLAGVSDTQY
TRBV28,ASSRTSGGTDTQY
TRBV5-1,ASTRTGGGETQY
TRBV27,ASYPDRGASSTDTQY
TRBV7-9,ASSHLSWTGHTQVEAF
TRBV19,ASSMGTALTAPLH
TRBV25-1,ASTAGTGGEVPGELF
TRBV4-1,ASSQSQTGNYGYT
TRBV28,ASSSPDRKGYT
TRBV29-1,SARTGAQETQY
TRBV7-9,ASSLVGDRGQPQH
TRBV6-6,ASSSTGGAEGYT